This TCR beta chain was sequenced for a study of T-cell memory formation after mild COVID-19. The overall study: TCR clusters showed largely donor specificity.

Overall study findings and caveats: There were some responding clones in pre-infection memory, which suggested that cross-reactive memory had joined.

V gave up 3 bases and J gave up 6 bases; unmatched junction bases: 11. CDR3 length equals 15 residues. The V gene's germline CDR1 is SGHRS and CDR2 YFSETQ. In this sample, this clonotype turned up a few times. Its antigen is not identified. TCRdb recomputed calls from the 5' RACE reads with MiXCR, one row per CDR3 protein. This sample carries some 150,000 distinct CDR3 sequences, 15% to 20% of them seen once, and the ten largest clones take around 2%. The chain carries TRBV5-1 and TRBJ1-1; the match to TRBD1 covers 7 bases. This clonotype was sampled from an adult woman who had mild COVID-19 (a few samples of this study predate the infection). Cell type and time point are not known. Sequenced sample: PBMCs or a T cell subset sorted from them (not recorded which). This CDR3 is CASSSTLQGRAEAFF. CDR3 in DNA: TGCGCCAGCAGCTCGACTTTACAGGGGAGGGCTGAAGCTTTCTTT.